This T cell receptor (beta chain) was observed in a study of control samples from healthy donors and cancer patients. Assay used: immunoSEQ multiplex PCR; TCRdb lists only in-frame clones, some missing. The sample lists 150,000 or so clones, around 88% occurring once. Per germline, CDR1 SEHNR and CDR2 FQNEAQ (reference sequence). Trimming pared 1 base from V and 4 bases from J, leaving 12 bases between. This CDR3 contains 15 residues. Sequenced: blood. This TCR derives from a woman in her 30s in good health. The chain recombines TRBV7-9 with TRBJ2-3; a possible D gene is TRBD2 (5 bases). CDR3 amino acids: CASSLGVERADTQYF. CDR3 coding DNA: TGTGCCAGCAGCTTAGGGGTAGAGAGGGCAGATACGCAGTATTTT.